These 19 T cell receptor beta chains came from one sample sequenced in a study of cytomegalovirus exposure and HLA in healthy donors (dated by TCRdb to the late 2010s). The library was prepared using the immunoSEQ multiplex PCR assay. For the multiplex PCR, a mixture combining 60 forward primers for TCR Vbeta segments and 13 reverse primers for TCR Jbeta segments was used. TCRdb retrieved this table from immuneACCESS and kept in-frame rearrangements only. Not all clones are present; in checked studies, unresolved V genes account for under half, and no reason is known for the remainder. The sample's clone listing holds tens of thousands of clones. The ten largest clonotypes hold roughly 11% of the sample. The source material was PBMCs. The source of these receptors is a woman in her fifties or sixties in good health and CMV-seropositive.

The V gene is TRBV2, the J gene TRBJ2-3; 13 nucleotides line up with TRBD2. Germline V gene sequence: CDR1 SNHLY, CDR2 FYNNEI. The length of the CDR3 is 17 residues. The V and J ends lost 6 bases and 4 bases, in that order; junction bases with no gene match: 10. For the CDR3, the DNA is TGTGCCAGCAGCGCCCCTGGACTAGCGGGAGTCGCAGATACGCAGTATTTT. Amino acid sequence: CASSAPGLAGVADTQYF.

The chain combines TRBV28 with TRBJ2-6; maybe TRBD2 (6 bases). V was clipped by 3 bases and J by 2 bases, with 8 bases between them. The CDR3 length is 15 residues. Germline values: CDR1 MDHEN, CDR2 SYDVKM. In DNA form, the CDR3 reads TGTGCCAGCAGTTTGCGGGGAACTGGGGCCAACGTCCTGACTTTC. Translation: CASSLRGTGANVLTF.

This CDR3 is CASSMRTGTYTF. CDR3 nucleotide sequence: TGTGCCAGCAGCATGCGGACAGGGACCTACACCTTC. The chain uses TRBV7-2 and TRBJ1-2; TRBD1 matches at 8 bases. This CDR3 is built from 12 residues. The trim removed 5 bases at V and 10 bases at J, leaving 6 bases unmatched. Germline CDR1 and CDR2: SGHTA and FQGNSA. Filled out from reference TRBV7-2 and TRBJ1-2, the complete variable domain reads GAGVSQSPSNKVTEKGKDVELRCDPISGHTALYWYRQSLGQGLEFLIYFQGNSAPDKSGLPSDRFSAERTGGSVSTLTIQRTQQEDSAVYLCASSMRTGTYTFGSGTRLTVV.

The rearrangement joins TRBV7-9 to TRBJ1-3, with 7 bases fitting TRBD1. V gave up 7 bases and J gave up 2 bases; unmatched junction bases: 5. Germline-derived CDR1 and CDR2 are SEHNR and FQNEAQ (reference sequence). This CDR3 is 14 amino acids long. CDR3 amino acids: CASTLQGTGNTIYF. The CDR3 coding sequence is TGTGCCAGCACCCTACAGGGGACTGGAAACACCATATATTTT.

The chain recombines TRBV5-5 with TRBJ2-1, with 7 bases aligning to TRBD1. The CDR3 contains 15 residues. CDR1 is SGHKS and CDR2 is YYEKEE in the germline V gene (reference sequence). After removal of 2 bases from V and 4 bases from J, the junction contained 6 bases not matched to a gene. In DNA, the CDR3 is TGTGCCAGCAGCTTCTCTGAGGGGGCGTACAATGAGCAGTTCTTC. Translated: CASSFSEGAYNEQFF.

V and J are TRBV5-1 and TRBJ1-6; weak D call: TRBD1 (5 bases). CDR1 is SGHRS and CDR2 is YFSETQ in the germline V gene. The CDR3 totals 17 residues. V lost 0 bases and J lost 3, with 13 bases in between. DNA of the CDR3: TGCGCCAGCAGCTTGGCCCGTGGGGGACTCTATAATTCACCCCTCCACTTT. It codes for CASSLARGGLYNSPLHF.

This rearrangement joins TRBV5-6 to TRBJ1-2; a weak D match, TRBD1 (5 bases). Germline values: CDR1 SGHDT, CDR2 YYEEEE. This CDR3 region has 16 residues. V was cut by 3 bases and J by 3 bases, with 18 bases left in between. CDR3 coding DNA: TGTGCCAGCAGCTCTTTCCTCAGGGACTTTGACTATGGCTACACCTTC. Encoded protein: CASSSFLRDFDYGYTF.

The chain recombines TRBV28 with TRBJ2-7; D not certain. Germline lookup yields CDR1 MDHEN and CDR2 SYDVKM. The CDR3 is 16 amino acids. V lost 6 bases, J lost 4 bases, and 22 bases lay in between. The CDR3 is CASSLARSLTAYEQYF. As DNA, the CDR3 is TGTGCCAGCAGCCTCGCCCGGAGTTTGACTGCTTACGAGCAGTACTTC.

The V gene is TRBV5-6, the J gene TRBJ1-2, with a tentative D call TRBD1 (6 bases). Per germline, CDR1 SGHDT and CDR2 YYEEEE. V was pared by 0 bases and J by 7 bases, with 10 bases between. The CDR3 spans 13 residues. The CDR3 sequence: CASSLAGVIGYTF. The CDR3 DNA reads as TGTGCCAGCAGCTTGGCAGGGGTAATTGGCTACACCTTC.

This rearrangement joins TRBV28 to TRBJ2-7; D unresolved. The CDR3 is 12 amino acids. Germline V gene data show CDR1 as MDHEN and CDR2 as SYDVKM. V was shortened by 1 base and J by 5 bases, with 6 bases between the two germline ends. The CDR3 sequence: CASSLLANEQYF. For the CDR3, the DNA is TGTGCCAGCAGTTTATTAGCCAACGAGCAGTACTTC.

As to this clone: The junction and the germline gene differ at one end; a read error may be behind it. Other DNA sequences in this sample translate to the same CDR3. CDR3 nucleotide sequence: TGCGCCAGCAGTTCAACTAGCGAAGGATACAATGAGCAGTTCTTC. Translating gives CASSSTSEGYNEQFF. The chain uses TRBV6-4 and TRBJ2-1, with 7 bases that match TRBD2. Germline V gene lookup returns CDR1 MRHNA and CDR2 SNTAGT. This CDR3 comprises 15 residues.

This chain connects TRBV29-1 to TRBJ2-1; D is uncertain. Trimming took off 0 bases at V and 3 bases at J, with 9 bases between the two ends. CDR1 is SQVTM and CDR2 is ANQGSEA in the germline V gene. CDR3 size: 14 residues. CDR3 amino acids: CSVEDRRSYNEQFF. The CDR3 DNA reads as TGCAGCGTTGAAGATCGACGGAGCTACAATGAGCAGTTCTTC.

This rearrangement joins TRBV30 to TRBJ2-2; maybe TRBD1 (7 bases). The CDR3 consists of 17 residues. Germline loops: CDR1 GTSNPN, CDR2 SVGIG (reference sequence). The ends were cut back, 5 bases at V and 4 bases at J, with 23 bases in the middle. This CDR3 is CAWGGTVLTPSTGELFF. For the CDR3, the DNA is TGTGCCTGGGGGGGGACAGTCCTAACCCCGAGCACCGGGGAGCTGTTTTTT.

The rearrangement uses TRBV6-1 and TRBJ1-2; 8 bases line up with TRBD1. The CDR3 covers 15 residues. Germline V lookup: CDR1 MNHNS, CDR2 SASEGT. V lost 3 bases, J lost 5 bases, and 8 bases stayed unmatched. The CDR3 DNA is TGTGCCAGCAGTGAGGCAGGGGGCTTGGGATATGGCTACACCTTC. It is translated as CASSEAGGLGYGYTF.

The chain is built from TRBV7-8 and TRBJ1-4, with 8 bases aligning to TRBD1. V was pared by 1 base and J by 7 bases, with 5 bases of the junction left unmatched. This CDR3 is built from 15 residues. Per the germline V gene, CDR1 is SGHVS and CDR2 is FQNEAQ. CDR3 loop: CASSLGRGRSEKLFF. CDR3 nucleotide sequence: TGTGCCAGCAGCTTAGGCAGGGGGCGAAGTGAAAAACTGTTTTTT.

CDR3 amino acids: CASSSGLAGLYNEQFF. CDR3 nucleotides: TGCGCCAGCAGCTCGGGACTAGCGGGCCTATACAATGAGCAGTTCTTC. The chain joins TRBV5-1 to TRBJ2-1; TRBD2 matches 12 bases. The V gene's germline CDR1 is SGHRS and CDR2 YFSETQ. Trimming at V came to 3 bases and at J to 4 bases, leaving 5 bases not matched to a gene. This CDR3 contains 16 residues.

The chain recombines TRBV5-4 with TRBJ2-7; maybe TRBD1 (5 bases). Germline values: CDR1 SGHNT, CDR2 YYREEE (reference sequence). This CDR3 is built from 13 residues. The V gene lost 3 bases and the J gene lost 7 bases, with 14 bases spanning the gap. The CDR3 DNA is TGTGCCAGCAGCTCTTCAGGGTTGGAGGAGCAGTACTTC. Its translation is CASSSSGLEEQYF.

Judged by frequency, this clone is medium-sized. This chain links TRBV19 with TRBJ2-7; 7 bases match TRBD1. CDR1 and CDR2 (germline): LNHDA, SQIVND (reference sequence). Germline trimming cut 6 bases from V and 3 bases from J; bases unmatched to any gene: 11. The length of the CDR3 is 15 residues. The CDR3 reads CASREAGTVSYEQYF. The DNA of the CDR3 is TGTGCCAGTAGAGAGGCCGGGACAGTAAGCTACGAGCAGTACTTC.

DNA for the CDR3: TGTGCCAGCAGTTCGGGAGGGAACGAGCAGTACTTC. Amino acid sequence: CASSSGGNEQYF. The chain links TRBV6-6 to TRBJ2-7; 8 nucleotides line up with TRBD2. This CDR3 has 12 residues. The germline gives CDR1 MNHNY, CDR2 SVGAGI (reference sequence). Trimming took 4 bases from V and 5 from J; bases not matched to a gene: 1.